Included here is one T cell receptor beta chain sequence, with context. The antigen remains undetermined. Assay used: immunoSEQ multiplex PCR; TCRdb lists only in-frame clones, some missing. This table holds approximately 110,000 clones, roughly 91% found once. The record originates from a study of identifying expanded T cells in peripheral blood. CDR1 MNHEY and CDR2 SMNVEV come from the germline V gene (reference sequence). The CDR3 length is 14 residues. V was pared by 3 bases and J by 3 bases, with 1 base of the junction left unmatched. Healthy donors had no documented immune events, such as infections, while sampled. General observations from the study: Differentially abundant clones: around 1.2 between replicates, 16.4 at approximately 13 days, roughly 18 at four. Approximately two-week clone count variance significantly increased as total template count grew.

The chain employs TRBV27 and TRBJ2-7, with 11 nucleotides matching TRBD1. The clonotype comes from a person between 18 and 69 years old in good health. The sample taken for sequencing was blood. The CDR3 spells CASSFGTGGYEQYF. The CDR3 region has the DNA TGTGCCAGCAGTTTTGGGACAGGGGGCTACGAGCAGTACTTC.